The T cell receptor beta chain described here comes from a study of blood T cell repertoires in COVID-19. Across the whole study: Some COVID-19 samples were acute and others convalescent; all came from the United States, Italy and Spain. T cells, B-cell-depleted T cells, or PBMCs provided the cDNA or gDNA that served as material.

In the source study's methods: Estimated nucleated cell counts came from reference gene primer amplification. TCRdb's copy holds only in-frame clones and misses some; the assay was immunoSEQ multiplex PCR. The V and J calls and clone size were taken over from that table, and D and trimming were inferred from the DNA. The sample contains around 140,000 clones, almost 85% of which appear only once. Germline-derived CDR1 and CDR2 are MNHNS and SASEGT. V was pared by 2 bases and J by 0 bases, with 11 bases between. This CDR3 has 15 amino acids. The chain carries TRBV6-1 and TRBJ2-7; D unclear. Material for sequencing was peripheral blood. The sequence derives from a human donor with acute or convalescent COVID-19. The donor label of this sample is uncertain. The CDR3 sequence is CASSEYPGNSYEQYF. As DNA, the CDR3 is TGTGCCAGCAGTGAATATCCGGGTAACTCCTACGAGCAGTACTTC.